This T cell receptor (beta chain) was sequenced during a study of Ad26.COV2.S vaccination and SARS-CoV-2 variants. Treatment meaning: some 20 received Ad26.COV2.S at low or high dose, single or two shots; several received placebo; per-sample allocation not given. The samples were gathered on day 63 after the first injection of vaccine or placebo. The repertoire was sequenced with immunoSEQ multiplex PCR; TCRdb's copy has only in-frame clones and lacks some. The sample shows more than 300,000 clones, about 87% of them seen only once. Between the trimmed V and J ends, which lost 0 bases and 6 bases, there was a span of 14 bases. Looked up from germline, CDR1 is SNHLY and CDR2 is FYNNEI. CDR3 size: 15 residues.

Sequenced here: peripheral blood, sampled in a trial of Ad26.COV2.S vaccine versus placebo. The sequence derives from a person between 18 and 65 years old who received the Ad26.COV2.S COVID-19 vaccine or a placebo. The chain employs TRBV2 and TRBJ1-2; D might be TRBD1 (6 bases). The CDR3 region is CASSEAERGLNGYTF. CDR3 bases: TGTGCCAGCAGTGAAGCTGAGAGGGGGTTAAATGGCTACACCTTC.